The 2 T cell receptor beta chains reported below all come from one sample, sequenced in a study of shared clonotypes between healthy human individuals. Using immunoSEQ multiplex PCR, the repertoire was profiled, and TCRdb retains in-frame clones only, with some absent. The repertoire consists of approximately 640,000 clones, with about 92% occurring once and the leading ten covering 34%. The material sequenced was memory CD8+ T cells from PBMCs. The subset was: CD45RO+ cells pooled with CCR7-negative TemRA cells. Every receptor here comes from a young man in good health. Some clones in this sample may be carry-over from other donors' samples.

The V call is TRBV6-4, the J call TRBJ2-1; TRBD1 aligns across 10 bases. The germline gives CDR1 MRHNA, CDR2 SNTAGT. The CDR3 sequence is 15 residues long. J gave up 7 bases and V 4 bases, and 7 bases lay outside the gene matches. The DNA of the CDR3 is TGTGCCAGCAGTGTCGACAGGGGGCGTGGAAATGAGCAGTTCTTC. This gives the protein CASSVDRGRGNEQFF.

The CDR3 spells CASSQVGTGGNEQYF. CDR3 in DNA: TGTGCCAGCAGCCAAGTTGGGACAGGGGGCAACGAGCAGTACTTC. The V and J genes are TRBV14 and TRBJ2-7, with 12 positions matching TRBD1. With 1 base clipped from V and 5 bases from J, the junction kept 3 bases outside the gene matches. The CDR3 sequence is 15 residues long. Germline V gene data show CDR1 as SGHDN and CDR2 as FVKESK.